This T cell receptor beta chain was sequenced in a study of blood T cell repertoires in COVID-19. The authors' processing: Reference gene primers were amplified, and this amplification served to estimate nucleated cell counts. Clones were read by immunoSEQ multiplex PCR, and TCRdb kept only the in-frame ones, dropping some. V and J calls and clone size come straight from that table; D and trimming were deduced from the DNA. Among about 190,000 clones listed, around four fifths were seen once. The CDR3 sequence is 16 residues long. Trimming removed 3 bases from V and 4 bases from J, with 17 bases in between. CDR1 is SEHNR, CDR2 FQNEAQ, per germline (reference sequence).

The source of this sequence is a human donor in a cohort sampled during active COVID-19. The V and J genes are TRBV7-9 and TRBJ2-3; TRBD1 might be the D (7 bases). Sequencing was performed on peripheral blood. The CDR3 loop is CASSFSAGGGADTQYF. The CDR3 bases are TGTGCCAGCAGCTTTAGTGCAGGGGGAGGCGCAGATACGCAGTATTTT.